The clone carrying this TCR beta chain was recorded at least ten times. The record originates from a study of low-dose radiotherapy and immunotherapy resistance in tumors. J lost 3 bases, V lost 9 bases, and 3 bases had no gene match. Germline V CDR1 and CDR2: SGHAT, FQDESV (reference sequence). The CDR3 contains 13 residues. Time point of the sample: before trial treatment. TRAV- and TRBV-specific primers, spanning alpha and beta chains, primed first-strand cDNA. Amplification, which lasted around 22 PCR cycles, used a constant-region primer and V-primer adapter to amplify TCRs. From the reads, TCRdb called clonotypes with MiXCR, one entry per CDR3 protein. The table shows tens of thousands of distinct CDR3 sequences, with around 29% occurring only once.

This receptor was taken from a female donor with ovarian cancer. The sample in question was PBMCs, obtained before treatment. The chain joins TRBV11-1 to TRBJ2-2; 8 bases are a match to TRBD2. DNA of the CDR3: TGTGCCAGTAAGGGACTAGACACCGGGGAGCTGTTTTTT. This translates into CASKGLDTGELFF. The full variable domain, rest sourced from reference TRBV11-1 and TRBJ2-2, is EAEVAQSPRYKITEKSQAVAFWCDPISGHATLYWYRQILGQGPELLVQFQDESVVDDSQLPKDRFSAERLKGVDSTLKIQPAELGDSAMYLCASKGLDTGELFFGEGSRLTVL.